This T cell receptor beta chain was captured by sequencing in a study of radiotherapy plus CTLA-4 blockade in lung cancer. Study-level results: How blood T cell clones changed early, along with interferon-beta, reportedly forecast response best. There was expansion of tumor-derived TCR clones in blood after radiotherapy plus ipilimumab.

Trimming took 1 base from V and 0 from J, leaving 19 bases between them. The CDR3 has 18 amino acids. Germline assignment: CDR1 LGHNA and CDR2 YNFKEQ. The assay was immunoSEQ multiplex PCR, and TCRdb's table has in-frame clones only and misses some. The sample holds some 73,000 clones, roughly 69% seen once. For this clone: Its target is not known.

Focal radiation and CTLA-4 blockade (ipilimumab) were tested in chemo-refractory metastatic non-small-cell lung cancer patients. This material consisted of peripheral blood, taken from a patient treated with radiotherapy plus ipilimumab. The chain recombines TRBV4-2 with TRBJ2-7, with TRBD1 as a possible D gene (6 bases). This TCR was sampled from a human donor with non-small cell lung cancer whose response to radiotherapy plus ipilimumab could not be evaluated. As DNA, the CDR3 is TGTGCCAGCAGCCAAGTGTTCTATGGGGGCTTGGGCTCCTACGAGCAGTACTTC. Its protein is CASSQVFYGGLGSYEQYF.